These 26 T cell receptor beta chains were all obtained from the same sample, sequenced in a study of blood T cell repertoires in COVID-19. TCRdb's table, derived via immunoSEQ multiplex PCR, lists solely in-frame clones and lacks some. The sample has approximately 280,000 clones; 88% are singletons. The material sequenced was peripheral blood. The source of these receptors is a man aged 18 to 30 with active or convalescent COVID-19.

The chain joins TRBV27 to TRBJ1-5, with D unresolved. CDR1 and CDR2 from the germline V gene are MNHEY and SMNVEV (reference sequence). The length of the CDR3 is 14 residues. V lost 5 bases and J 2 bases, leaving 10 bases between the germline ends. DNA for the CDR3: TGTGCCAGCAGTCCGGGGTGGGGCAATCAGCCCCAGCATTTT. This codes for CASSPGWGNQPQHF.

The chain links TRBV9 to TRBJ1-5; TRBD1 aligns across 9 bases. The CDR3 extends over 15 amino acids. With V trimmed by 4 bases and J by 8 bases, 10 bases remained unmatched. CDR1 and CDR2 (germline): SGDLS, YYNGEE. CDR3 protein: CASSPRTGVREPQHF. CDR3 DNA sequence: TGTGCCAGCAGCCCGCGGACAGGGGTTAGGGAGCCCCAGCATTTT.

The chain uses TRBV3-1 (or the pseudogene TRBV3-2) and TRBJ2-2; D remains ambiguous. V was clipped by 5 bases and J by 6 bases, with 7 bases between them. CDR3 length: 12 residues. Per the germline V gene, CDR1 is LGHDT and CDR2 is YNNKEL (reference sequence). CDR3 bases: TGTGCCAGCAGCTATGGCCCCGGGGAGCTGTTTTTT. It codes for CASSYGPGELFF.

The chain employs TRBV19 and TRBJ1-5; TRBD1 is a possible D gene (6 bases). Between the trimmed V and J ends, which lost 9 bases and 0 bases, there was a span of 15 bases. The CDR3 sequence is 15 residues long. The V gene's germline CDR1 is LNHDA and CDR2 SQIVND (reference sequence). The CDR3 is CASRRTDYSNQPQHF. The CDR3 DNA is TGTGCCAGCCGGCGGACAGATTATAGCAATCAGCCCCAGCATTTT.

The CDR3 nucleotides read TGCGCCAGCAGCGCAGGGTTTGGCACAGATACGCAGTATTTT. Translated, it gives CASSAGFGTDTQYF. J is TRBJ2-3 and V is TRBV5-1; D may be TRBD1 (5 bases). CDR1 and CDR2 from the germline V gene are SGHRS and YFSETQ. V lost 4 bases to trimming and J lost 1 base, with 10 bases between them. The CDR3 loop spans 14 amino acids.

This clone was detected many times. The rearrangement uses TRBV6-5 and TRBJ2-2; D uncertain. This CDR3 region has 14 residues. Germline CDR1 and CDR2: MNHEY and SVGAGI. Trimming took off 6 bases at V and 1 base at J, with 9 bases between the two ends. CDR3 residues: CASRPRQNTGELFF. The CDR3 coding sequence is TGTGCCAGCAGGCCCCGACAGAACACCGGGGAGCTGTTTTTT.

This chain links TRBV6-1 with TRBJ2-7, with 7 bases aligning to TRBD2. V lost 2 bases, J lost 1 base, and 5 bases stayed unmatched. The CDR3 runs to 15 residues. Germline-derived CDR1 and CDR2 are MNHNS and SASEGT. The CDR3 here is CASSESAGVSYEQYF. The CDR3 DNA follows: TGTGCCAGCAGTGAAAGTGCGGGGGTTTCCTACGAGCAGTACTTC.

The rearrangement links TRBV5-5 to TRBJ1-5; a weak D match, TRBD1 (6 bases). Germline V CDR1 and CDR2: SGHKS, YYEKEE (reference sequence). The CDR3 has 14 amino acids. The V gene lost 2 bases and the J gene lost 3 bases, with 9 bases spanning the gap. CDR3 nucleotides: TGTGCCAGCAGCTTTGGACAGATCAATCAGCCCCAGCATTTT. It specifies CASSFGQINQPQHF.

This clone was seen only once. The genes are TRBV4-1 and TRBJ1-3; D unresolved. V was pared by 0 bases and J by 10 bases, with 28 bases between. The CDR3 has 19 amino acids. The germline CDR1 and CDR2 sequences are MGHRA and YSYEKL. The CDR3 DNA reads TGCGCCAGCAGCCAAGATACCCAAGAGTTATGGGCAAAGGTTCGGACCATATATTTT. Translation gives CASSQDTQELWAKVRTIYF.

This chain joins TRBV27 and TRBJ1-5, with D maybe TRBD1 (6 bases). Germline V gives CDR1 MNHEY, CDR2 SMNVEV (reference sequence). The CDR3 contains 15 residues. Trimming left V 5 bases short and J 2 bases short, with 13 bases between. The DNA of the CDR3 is TGTGCCAGCAGTCCCCAAGGACAGCGCAATCAGCCCCAGCATTTT. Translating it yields CASSPQGQRNQPQHF.

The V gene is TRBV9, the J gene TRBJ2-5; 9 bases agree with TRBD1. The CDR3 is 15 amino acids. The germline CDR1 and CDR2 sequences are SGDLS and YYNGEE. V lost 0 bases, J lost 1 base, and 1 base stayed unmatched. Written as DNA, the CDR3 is TGTGCCAGCAGCGTAGCACAGGGGGCCCAAGAGACCCAGTACTTC. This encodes CASSVAQGAQETQYF.

Here the CDR3 reads CASSLDGMQGLAFF. The CDR3 DNA reads TGTGCCAGCAGCTTAGATGGGATGCAGGGGTTAGCTTTCTTT. The chain employs TRBV11-2 and TRBJ1-1; TRBD1 might be the D (6 bases). The CDR3 runs 14 residues. With 0 bases removed from V and 10 bases from J, the gap between germline ends came to 15 bases. Germline V gene lookup returns CDR1 SGHAT and CDR2 FQNNGV.

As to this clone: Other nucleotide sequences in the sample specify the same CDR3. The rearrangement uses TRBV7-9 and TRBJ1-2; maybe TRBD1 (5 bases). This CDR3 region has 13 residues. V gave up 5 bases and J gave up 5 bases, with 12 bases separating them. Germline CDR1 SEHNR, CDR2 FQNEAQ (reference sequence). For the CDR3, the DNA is TGTGCCAGCAGCCCGGGGGGACCTTATGGCTACACCTTC. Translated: CASSPGGPYGYTF. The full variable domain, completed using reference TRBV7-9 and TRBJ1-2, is DTGVSQNPRHKITKRGQNVTFRCDPISEHNRLYWYRQTLGQGPEFLTYFQNEAQLEKSRLLSDRFSAERPKGSFSTLEIQRTEQGDSAMYLCASSPGGPYGYTFGSGTRLTVV.

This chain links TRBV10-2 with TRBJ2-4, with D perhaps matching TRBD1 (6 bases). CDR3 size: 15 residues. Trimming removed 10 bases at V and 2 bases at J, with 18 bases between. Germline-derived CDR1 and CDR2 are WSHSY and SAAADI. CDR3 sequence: CAIASDRMTKNIQYF. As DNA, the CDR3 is TGCGCCATTGCGTCAGACAGGATGACCAAAAACATTCAGTACTTC.

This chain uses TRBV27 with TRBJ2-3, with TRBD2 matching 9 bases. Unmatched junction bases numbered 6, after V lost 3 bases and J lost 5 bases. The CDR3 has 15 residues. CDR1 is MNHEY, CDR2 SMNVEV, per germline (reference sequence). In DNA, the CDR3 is TGTGCCAGCAGTTTGTCGCGGGGGGGGAGAGATACGCAGTATTTT. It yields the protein CASSLSRGGRDTQYF.

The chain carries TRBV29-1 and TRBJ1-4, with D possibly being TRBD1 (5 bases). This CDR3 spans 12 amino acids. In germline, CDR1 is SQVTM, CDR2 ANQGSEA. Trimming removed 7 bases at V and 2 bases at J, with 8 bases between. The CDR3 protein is CSGGTTNEKLFF. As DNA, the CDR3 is TGCAGCGGCGGGACCACTAATGAAAAACTGTTTTTT.

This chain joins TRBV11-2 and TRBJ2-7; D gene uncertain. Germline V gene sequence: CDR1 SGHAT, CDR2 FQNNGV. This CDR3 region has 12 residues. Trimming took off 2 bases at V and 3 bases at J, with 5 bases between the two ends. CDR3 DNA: TGTGCCAGCAGCTTATCGGTCTACGAGCAGTACTTC. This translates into CASSLSVYEQYF.

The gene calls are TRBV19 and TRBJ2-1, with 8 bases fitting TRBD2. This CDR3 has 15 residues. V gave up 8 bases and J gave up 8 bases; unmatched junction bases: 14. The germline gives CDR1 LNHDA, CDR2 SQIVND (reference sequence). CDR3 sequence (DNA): TGTGCCAGTGGGGTAACGGGGGGGCAAGTACATGAGCAGTTCTTC. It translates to CASGVTGGQVHEQFF.

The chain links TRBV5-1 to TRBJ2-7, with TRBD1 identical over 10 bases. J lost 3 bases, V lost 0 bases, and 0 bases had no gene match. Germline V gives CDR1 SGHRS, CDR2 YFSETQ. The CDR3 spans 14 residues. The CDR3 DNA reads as TGCGCCAGCAGCTTGGGGACAGGGGGCTACGAGCAGTACTTC. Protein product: CASSLGTGGYEQYF.

For the CDR3, the DNA is TGTGCCAGCAGCCAAAACCCCCTCTCCGGTGCTGGAAACACCATATATTTT. This translates into CASSQNPLSGAGNTIYF. The V gene is TRBV4-2, the J gene TRBJ1-3; D is unclear. The CDR3 extends over 17 amino acids. The germline V gene encodes CDR1 LGHNA and CDR2 YNFKEQ. V was trimmed by 2 bases and J by 2 bases, leaving 16 bases between them.

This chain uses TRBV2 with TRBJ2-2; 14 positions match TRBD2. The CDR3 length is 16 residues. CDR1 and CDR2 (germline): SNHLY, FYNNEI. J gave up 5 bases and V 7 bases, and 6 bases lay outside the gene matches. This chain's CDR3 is CASTPTSGGGTGELFF. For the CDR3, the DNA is TGTGCCAGCACCCCGACTAGCGGGGGGGGAACCGGGGAGCTGTTTTTT. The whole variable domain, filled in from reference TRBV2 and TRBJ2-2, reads EPEVTQTPSHQVTQMGQEVILRCVPISNHLYFYWYRQILGQKVEFLVSFYNNEISEKSEIFDDQFSVERPDGSNFTLKIRSTKLEDSAMYFCASTPTSGGGTGELFFGEGSRLTVL.

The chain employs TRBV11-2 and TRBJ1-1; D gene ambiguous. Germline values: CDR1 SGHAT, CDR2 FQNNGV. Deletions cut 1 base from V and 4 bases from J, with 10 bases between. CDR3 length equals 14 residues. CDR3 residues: CASSLAGEGTEAFF. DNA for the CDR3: TGTGCCAGCAGCTTAGCGGGAGAAGGCACTGAAGCTTTCTTT.

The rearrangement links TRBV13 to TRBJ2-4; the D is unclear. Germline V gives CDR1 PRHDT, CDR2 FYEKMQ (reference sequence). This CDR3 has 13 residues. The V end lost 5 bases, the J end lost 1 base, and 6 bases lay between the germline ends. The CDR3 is CASSPQAKNIQYF. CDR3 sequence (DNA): TGTGCCAGCAGCCCCCAGGCCAAAAACATTCAGTACTTC.

The CDR3 DNA is TGTGCCACCAGTGATGCGGGACCTAATACGCAGTATTTT. Protein: CATSDAGPNTQYF. J is TRBJ2-3 and V is TRBV24-1; TRBD2 is a possible D gene (6 bases). V was cut by 3 bases and J by 7 bases, with 10 bases left in between. This CDR3 region has 13 residues. CDR1 is KGHDR and CDR2 is SFDVKD in the germline V gene.

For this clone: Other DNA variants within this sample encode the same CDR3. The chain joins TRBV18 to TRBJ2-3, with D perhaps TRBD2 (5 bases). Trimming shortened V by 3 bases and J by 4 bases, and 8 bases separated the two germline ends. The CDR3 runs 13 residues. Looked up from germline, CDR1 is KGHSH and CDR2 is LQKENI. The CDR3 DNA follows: TGTGCCAGCTCACCCCCCGGGGCAGATACGCAGTATTTT. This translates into CASSPPGADTQYF.

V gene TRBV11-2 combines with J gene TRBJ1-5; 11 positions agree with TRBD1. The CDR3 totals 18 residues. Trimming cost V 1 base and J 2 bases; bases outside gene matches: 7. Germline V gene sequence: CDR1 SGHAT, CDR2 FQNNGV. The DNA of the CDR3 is TGTGCCAGCAGCTTAGGGGTAGGACAGGGGGCCCGCAATCAGCCCCAGCATTTT. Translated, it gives CASSLGVGQGARNQPQHF.